The entry that follows covers one T cell receptor (beta chain) sequence. This record belongs to a study of control samples from healthy donors and cancer patients. There are 19 residues in the CDR3. Germline lookup yields CDR1 LGHDT and CDR2 YNNKEL (reference sequence). The V and J ends lost 1 base and 4 bases respectively, with 26 bases between them. Here immunoSEQ multiplex PCR was the method, and the copy in TCRdb shows in-frame clones only, minus some. The sample contains about 170,000 clones, about 93% of which appear only once. Sequenced input: blood. V is TRBV3-1 (or the pseudogene TRBV3-2) and J is TRBJ2-7; maybe TRBD2 (7 bases). The TCR originated in an older woman in good health. CDR3 bases: TGTGCCAGCAGCCAAGGACTAATTCTTCCAGGCGGGGGCCCTTACGAGCAGTACTTC. Translation: CASSQGLILPGGGPYEQYF.